The present entry profiles one TCR beta chain with its context. Its antigen is still unknown. With 4 bases removed from V and 5 bases from J, the gap between germline ends came to 18 bases. This CDR3 is 15 amino acids long. Germline V gene lookup returns CDR1 SGHRS and CDR2 YFSETQ. Time point in this sample: baseline, week 1 (first vaccination visit). Treatment noted: pre-vaccination baseline after standard-of-care therapy. There were new WHO grade 3 or 4 astrocytomas in the donors, and these were IDH1-mutant and ATRX-lost. The sample comes from a study of a mutant IDH1 vaccine in newly diagnosed glioma. Study context: Treated patients, about 60% male and roughly 40% female, averaged approximately 40 years of age. Every participant had undergone radiotherapy, temozolomide, or both before, and most underwent both. Findings of the study overall: Shifts in the top peripheral T cell clonotypes seemed unrelated to pseudoprogression.

Some clones are missing from TCRdb's copy, which holds only in-frame ones; the method was immunoSEQ multiplex PCR. The profile covers approximately 20,000 clones, with 70% to 85% appearing a single time and about 5% taken by the ten largest. The sample in question was PBMCs, obtained from a glioma patient treated with radiotherapy, temozolomide or both. This sequence originates from a man aged 35-49 years with glioma. The chain recombines TRBV5-1 with TRBJ1-1; possible D gene TRBD1, 5 bases. The CDR3, as DNA: TGCGCCAGCAGCCAGGGAAGGGGCGGGGGAACTGAAGCTTTCTTT. Translation gives CASSQGRGGGTEAFF.